A single TCR beta chain is shown here with its context. Authors' processing steps: It was from reference gene primer amplification that nucleated cell counts were estimated. Profiled with immunoSEQ multiplex PCR; TCRdb holds only in-frame clones, not every one. That table supplies the V and J calls and clone size; D and trimming were determined from the DNA. The table lists some 160,000 clones, over 75% of them singletons. This sample was taken from a study of blood T cell repertoires in COVID-19. The CDR3 has 14 amino acids. Trimming pared 2 bases from V and 6 bases from J, leaving 8 bases between. CDR1 is SGHTA and CDR2 is FQGNSA in the germline V gene.

The chain combines TRBV7-2 with TRBJ1-6; D is perhaps TRBD1 (5 bases). The sample consisted of peripheral blood. The receptor's source is a man between 65 and 85 years old with active or convalescent COVID-19. The CDR3 is CASSLLRANSPLHF. The CDR3 DNA is TGTGCCAGCAGCTTACTCAGGGCTAATTCACCCCTCCACTTT.